The subject of this entry is one T cell receptor beta chain. As yet, its antigen is unknown. V was clipped by 6 bases and J by 7 bases, with 10 bases between them. There are 12 residues in the CDR3. Germline-derived CDR1 and CDR2 are MDHEN and SYDVKM. PCR primers comprised 60 Vbeta and 13 Jbeta primers. The method was immunoSEQ multiplex PCR; TCRdb's version includes in-frame clones alone and lacks a portion of them. The sample consists of more than 130,000 clones, around 85% of them appearing once. The sample is drawn from a study of cytomegalovirus exposure and HLA in healthy donors. Regarding the study as a whole: Compared with the approximately 700-donor mean, an Asian-associated ancestry cluster reportedly had fewer N-insertions, according to a later analysis. HLA alleles showed associations with fewer than 20,000 TCR beta sequences in a later analysis, at a 0.05 false discovery rate.

The source is a man aged 40-55 years in good health and CMV-seropositive. The V gene is TRBV28, the J gene TRBJ1-5; perhaps TRBD1 as D (5 bases). Source material: PBMCs. CDR3: CASRLTDQPQHF. The CDR3 nucleotides read TGTGCCAGCAGGTTGACAGACCAGCCCCAGCATTTT.